This T cell receptor beta chain was observed in a study of blood T cell repertoires in COVID-19. For the study at large: Donors in the United States, Italy and Spain gave samples during acute or convalescent COVID-19. T cells, B-cell-depleted T cells, or PBMCs supplied cDNA or gDNA.

The CDR3 is 14 amino acids. V gave up 5 bases and J gave up 3 bases, with 14 bases separating them. The germline V gene has CDR1 SEHNR and CDR2 FQNEAQ (reference sequence). Patients from Seattle were sampled longitudinally, starting during active infection. Source study methods: Estimation of nucleated cell counts was performed using reference gene primer amplification. The data were produced by immunoSEQ multiplex PCR, yet TCRdb's version contains in-frame clones alone and is incomplete. D and trimming come from the DNA, and the V and J calls and clone size come from that table. The sample has around 62,000 clones, 88% seen once. This clone was picked up one time.

This TCR came from a woman aged 60 to 75 with COVID-19, enrolled during active disease. The V call is TRBV7-9, the J call TRBJ2-7, with D perhaps TRBD1 (6 bases). The sequencing sample was made of peripheral blood. The CDR3 sequence: CASSPPGHFYEQYF. Here the CDR3 DNA reads TGTGCCAGCAGCCCACCGGGACATTTCTACGAGCAGTACTTC.